One T cell receptor (beta chain) is described in this entry. Original handling: Scientists estimated how many nucleated cells there were by amplifying reference gene primers. Profiling relied on immunoSEQ multiplex PCR, and the TCRdb table lists in-frame clones only, not all of them. The DNA was the basis for D and trimming; V, J and clone size are from that table. The sample lists a few hundred thousand clones; 88% were seen once. CDR1 and CDR2 (germline): MRHNA, SNTAGT. The CDR3 is 14 amino acids. The V end lost 3 bases, the J end lost 1 base, and 8 bases lay between the germline ends. The data are from a study of blood T cell repertoires in COVID-19. Study overall: The United States, Italy and Spain were the sources of the acute and convalescent COVID-19 samples. In each case, the material was cDNA or gDNA derived from T cells, B-cell-depleted T cells, or PBMCs.

The genes are TRBV6-4 and TRBJ2-3; tentative D call: TRBD2 (6 bases). Sequenced material: peripheral blood. The sequence derives from an older man with acute or convalescent COVID-19. CDR3 protein: CASSDGTGTDTQYF. CDR3 sequence (DNA): TGTGCCAGCAGTGATGGGACTGGCACAGATACGCAGTATTTT.